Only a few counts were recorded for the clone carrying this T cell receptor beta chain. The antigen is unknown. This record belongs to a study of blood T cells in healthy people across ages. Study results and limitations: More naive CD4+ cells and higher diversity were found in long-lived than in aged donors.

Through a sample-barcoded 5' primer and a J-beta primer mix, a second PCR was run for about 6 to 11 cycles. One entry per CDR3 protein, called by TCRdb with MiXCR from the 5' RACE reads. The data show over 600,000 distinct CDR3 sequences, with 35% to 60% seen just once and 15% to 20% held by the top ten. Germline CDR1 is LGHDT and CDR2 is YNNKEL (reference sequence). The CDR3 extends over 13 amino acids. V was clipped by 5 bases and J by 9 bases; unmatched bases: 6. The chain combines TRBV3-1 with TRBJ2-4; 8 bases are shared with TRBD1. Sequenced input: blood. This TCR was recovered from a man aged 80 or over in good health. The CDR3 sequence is CASSMDRAGIQYF. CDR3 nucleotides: TGTGCCAGCAGCATGGACAGGGCTGGCATTCAGTACTTC.